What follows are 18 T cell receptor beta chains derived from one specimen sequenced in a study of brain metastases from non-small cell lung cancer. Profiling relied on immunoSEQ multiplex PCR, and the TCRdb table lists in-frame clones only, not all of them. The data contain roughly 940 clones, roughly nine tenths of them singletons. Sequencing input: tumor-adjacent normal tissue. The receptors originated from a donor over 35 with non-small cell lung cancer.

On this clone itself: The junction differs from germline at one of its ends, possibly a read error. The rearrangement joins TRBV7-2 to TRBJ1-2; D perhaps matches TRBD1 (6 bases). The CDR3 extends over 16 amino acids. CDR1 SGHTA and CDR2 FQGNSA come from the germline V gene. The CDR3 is CASSLQGTGRDYGYIF. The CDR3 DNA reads TGTGCCAGCAGCCTCCAGGGGACCGGTAGGGACTATGGCTACATCTTC.

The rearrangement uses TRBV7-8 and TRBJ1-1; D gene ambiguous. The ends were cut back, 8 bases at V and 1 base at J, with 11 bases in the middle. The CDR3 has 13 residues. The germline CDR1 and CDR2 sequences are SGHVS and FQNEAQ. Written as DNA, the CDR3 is TGTGCCAGCTCGGACGGCCGGAACACTGAAGCTTTCTTT. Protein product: CASSDGRNTEAFF. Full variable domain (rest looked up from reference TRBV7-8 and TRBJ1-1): GAGVSQSPRYKVAKRGQDVALRCDPISGHVSLFWYQQALGQGPEFLTYFQNEAQLDKSGLPSDRFFAERPEGSVSTLKIQRTQQEDSAVYLCASSDGRNTEAFFGQGTRLTVV.

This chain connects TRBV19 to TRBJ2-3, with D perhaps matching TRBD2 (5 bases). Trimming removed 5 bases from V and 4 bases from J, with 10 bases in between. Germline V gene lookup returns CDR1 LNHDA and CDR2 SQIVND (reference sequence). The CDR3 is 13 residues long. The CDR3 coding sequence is TGTGCCAGTAGTTACGCTAGCTCAGATACGCAGTATTTT. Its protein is CASSYASSDTQYF.

The CDR3 sequence is CASSSLGEGTQYF. CDR3 nucleotide sequence: TGTGCCAGCAGCTCCTTGGGGGAGGGGACCCAGTACTTC. The V and J genes are TRBV7-2 and TRBJ2-5; 7 nucleotides line up with TRBD2. Germline assignment: CDR1 SGHTA and CDR2 FQGNSA. Germline trimming cut 4 bases from V and 7 bases from J; bases unmatched to any gene: 6. The CDR3 has 13 amino acids.

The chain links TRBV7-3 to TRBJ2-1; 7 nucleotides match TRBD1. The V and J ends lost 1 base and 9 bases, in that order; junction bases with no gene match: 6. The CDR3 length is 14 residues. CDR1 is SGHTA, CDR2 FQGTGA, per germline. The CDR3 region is CASSLNLRTGEQFF. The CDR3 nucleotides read TGTGCCAGCAGCTTAAACCTCCGGACAGGTGAGCAGTTCTTC.

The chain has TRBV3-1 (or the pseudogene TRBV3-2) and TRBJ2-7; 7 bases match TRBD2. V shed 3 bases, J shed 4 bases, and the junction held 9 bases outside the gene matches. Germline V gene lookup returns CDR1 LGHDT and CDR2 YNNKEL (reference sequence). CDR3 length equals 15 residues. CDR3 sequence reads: CASSQGGSHGYEQYF. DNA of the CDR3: TGTGCCAGCAGCCAGGGAGGGTCGCACGGGTACGAGCAGTACTTC.

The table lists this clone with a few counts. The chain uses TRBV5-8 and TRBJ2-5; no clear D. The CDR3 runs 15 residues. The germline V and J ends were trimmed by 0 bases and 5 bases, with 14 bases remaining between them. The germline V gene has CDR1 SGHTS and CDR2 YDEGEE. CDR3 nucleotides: TGTGCCAGCAGCTTGGAACGGATGACCGGGGAGACCCAGTACTTC. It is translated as CASSLERMTGETQYF.

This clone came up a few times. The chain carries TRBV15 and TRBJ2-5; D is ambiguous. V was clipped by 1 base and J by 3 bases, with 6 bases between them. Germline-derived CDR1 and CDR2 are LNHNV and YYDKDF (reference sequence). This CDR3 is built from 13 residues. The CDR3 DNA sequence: TGTGCCACCAGCAGAGTCCCCGAAGAGACCCAGTACTTC. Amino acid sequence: CATSRVPEETQYF.

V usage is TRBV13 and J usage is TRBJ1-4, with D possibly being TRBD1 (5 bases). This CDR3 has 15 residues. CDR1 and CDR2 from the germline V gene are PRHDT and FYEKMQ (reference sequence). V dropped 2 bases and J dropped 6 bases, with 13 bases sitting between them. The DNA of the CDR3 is TGTGCCAGCAGCTTAAGATCACTGACAGATGAAAAACTGTTTTTT. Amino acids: CASSLRSLTDEKLFF.

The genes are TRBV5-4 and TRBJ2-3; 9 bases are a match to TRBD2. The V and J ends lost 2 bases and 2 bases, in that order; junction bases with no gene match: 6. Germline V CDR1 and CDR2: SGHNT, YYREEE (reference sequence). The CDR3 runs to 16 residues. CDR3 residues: CASSFRLAANTDTQYF. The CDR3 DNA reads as TGTGCCAGCAGCTTCCGACTAGCGGCAAACACAGATACGCAGTATTTT.

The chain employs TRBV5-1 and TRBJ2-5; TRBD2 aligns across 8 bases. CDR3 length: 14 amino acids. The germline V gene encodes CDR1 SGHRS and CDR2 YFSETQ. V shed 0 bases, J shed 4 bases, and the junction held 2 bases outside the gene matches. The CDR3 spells CASSLVRGGETQYF. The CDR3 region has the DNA TGCGCCAGCAGCTTGGTTCGGGGGGGAGAGACCCAGTACTTC.

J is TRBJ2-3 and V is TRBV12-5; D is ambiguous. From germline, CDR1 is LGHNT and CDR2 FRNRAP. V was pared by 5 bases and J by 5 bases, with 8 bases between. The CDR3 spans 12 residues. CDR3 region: CASGNPGDTQYF. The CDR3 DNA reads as TGTGCTAGTGGTAACCCCGGAGATACGCAGTATTTT.

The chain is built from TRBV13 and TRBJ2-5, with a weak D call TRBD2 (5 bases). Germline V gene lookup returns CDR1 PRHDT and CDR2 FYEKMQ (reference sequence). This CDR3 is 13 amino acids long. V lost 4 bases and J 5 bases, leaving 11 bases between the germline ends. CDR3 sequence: CASSSYGGETQYF. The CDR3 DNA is TGTGCCAGCAGCTCTTATGGCGGGGAGACCCAGTACTTC.

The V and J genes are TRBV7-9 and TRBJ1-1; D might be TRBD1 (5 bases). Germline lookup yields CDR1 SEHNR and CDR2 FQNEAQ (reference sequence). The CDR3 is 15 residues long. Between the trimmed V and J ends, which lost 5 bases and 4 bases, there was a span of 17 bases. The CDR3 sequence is CASSPSRGGVTEAFF. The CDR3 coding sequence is TGTGCCAGCAGCCCGTCCCGGGGGGGAGTCACTGAAGCTTTCTTT.

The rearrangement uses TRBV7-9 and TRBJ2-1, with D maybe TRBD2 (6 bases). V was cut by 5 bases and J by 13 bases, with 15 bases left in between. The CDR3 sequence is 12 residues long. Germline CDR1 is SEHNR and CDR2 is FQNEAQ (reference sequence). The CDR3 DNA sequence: TGTGCCAGCAGCCCCCGGGACTTATTTCAGTTCTTC. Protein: CASSPRDLFQFF.

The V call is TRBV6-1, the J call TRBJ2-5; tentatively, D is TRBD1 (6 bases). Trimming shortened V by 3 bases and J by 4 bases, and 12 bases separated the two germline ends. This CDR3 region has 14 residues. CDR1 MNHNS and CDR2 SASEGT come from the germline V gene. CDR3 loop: CASSDNRERETQYF. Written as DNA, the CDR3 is TGTGCCAGCAGTGACAACAGGGAGCGAGAGACCCAGTACTTC.

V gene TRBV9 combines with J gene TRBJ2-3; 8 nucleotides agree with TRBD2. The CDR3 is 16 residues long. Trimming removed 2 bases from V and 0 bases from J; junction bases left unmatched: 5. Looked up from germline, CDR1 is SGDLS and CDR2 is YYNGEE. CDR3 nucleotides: TGTGCCAGCAGCGTTCGGGAGGGATCTAGCACAGATACGCAGTATTTT. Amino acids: CASSVREGSSTDTQYF.

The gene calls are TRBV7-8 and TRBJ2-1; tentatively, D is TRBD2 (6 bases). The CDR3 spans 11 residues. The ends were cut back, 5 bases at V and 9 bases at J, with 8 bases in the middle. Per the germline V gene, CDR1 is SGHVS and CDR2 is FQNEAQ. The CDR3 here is CASSLGSEQFF. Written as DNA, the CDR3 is TGTGCCAGCAGCCTCGGGAGTGAGCAGTTCTTC.